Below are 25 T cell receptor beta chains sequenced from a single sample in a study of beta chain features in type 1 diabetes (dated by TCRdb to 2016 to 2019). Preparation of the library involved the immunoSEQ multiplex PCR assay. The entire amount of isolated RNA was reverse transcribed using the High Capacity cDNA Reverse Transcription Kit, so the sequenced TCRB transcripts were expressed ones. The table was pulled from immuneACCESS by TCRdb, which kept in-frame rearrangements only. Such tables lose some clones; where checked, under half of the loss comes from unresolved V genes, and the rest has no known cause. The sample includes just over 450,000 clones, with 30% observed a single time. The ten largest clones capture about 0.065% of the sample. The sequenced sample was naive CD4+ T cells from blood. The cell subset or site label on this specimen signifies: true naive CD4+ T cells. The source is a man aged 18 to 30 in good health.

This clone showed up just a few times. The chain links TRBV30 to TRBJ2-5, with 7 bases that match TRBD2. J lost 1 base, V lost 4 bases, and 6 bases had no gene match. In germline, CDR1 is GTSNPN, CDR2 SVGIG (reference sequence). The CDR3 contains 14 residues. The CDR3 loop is CAWNGRSIQETQYF. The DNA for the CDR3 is TGTGCCTGGAACGGGAGGTCAATCCAAGAGACCCAGTACTTC.

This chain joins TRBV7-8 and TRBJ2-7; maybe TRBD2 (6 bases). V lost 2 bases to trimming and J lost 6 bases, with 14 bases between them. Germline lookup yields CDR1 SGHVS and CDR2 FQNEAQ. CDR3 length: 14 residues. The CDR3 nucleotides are TGTGCCAGCAGCTTACTAGCGATTGCGGGCGAGCAGTACTTC. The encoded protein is CASSLLAIAGEQYF.

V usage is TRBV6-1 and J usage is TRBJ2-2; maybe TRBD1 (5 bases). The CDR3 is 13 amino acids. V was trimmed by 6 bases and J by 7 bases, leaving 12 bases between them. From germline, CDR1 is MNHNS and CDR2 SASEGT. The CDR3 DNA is TGTGCCAGCAGCGAGCAGGGTTTCGGGGAGCTGTTTTTT. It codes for CASSEQGFGELFF.

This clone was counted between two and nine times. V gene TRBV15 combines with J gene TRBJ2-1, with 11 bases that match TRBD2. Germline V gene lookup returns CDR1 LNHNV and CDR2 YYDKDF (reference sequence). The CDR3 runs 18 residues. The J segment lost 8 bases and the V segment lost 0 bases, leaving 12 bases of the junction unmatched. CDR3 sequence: CATSRDKRASGRNDEQFF. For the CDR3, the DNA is TGTGCCACCAGCAGAGATAAGAGGGCTAGCGGGAGGAATGATGAGCAGTTCTTC. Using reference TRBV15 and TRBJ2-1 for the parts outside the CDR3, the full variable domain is DAMVIQNPRYQVTQFGKPVTLSCSQTLNHNVMYWYQQKSSQAPKLLFHYYDKDFNNEADTPDNFQSRRPNTSFCFLDIRSPGLGDTAMYLCATSRDKRASGRNDEQFFGPGTRLTVL.

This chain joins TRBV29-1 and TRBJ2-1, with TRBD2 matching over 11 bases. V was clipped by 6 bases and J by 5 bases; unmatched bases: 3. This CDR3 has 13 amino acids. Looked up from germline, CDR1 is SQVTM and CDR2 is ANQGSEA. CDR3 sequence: CSVSLAGDNEQFF. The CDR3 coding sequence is TGCAGCGTCTCACTAGCGGGGGACAATGAGCAGTTCTTC.

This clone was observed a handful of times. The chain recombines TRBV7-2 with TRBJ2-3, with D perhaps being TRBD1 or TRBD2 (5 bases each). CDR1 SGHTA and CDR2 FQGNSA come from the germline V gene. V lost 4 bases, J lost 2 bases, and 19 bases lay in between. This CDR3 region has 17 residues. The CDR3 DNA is TGTGCCAGCAGCTCCGCAAGGGGTGAGGGTTTCACAGATACGCAGTATTTT. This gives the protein CASSSARGEGFTDTQYF.

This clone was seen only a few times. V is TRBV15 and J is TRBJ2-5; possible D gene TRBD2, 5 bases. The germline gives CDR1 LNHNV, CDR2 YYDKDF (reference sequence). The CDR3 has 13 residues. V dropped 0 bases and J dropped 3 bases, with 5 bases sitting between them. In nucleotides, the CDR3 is TGTGCCACCAGCAGAGAAGCGGAAGAGACCCAGTACTTC. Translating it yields CATSREAEETQYF.

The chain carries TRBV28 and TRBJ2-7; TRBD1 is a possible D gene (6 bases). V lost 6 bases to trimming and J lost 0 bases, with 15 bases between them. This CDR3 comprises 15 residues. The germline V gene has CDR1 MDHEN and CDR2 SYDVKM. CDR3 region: CASRSHREYSYEQYF. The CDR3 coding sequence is TGTGCCAGCAGATCACACAGGGAATACTCCTACGAGCAGTACTTC.

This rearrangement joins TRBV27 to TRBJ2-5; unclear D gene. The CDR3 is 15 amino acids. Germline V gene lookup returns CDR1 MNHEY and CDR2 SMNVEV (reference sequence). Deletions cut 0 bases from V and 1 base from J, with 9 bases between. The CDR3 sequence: CASSLSDGFQETQYF. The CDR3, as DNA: TGTGCCAGCAGTTTATCGGATGGTTTCCAAGAGACCCAGTACTTC.

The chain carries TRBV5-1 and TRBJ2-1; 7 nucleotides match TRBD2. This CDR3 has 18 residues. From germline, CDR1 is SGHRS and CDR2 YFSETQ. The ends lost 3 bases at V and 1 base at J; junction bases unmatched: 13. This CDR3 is CASSSSARAGLSYNEQFF. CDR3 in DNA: TGCGCCAGCAGCTCGAGCGCGAGGGCGGGACTATCCTACAATGAGCAGTTCTTC.

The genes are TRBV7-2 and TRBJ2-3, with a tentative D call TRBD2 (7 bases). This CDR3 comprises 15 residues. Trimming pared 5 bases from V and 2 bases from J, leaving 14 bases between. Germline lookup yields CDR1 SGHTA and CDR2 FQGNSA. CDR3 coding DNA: TGTGCCAGCAGCCAAGGGGGACTATCCACAGATACGCAGTATTTT. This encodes CASSQGGLSTDTQYF.

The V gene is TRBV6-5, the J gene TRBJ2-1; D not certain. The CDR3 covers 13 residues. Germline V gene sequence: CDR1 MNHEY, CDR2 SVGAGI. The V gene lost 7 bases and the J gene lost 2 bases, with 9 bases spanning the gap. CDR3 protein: CASISPAYNEQFF. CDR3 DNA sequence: TGTGCCAGCATTTCTCCAGCCTACAATGAGCAGTTCTTC.

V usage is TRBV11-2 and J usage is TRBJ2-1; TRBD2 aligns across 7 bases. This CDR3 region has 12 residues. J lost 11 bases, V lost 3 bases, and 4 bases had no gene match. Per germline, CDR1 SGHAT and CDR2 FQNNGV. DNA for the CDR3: TGTGCCAGCAGCTTCCCCAGCGGGAAGCAGTTCTTC. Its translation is CASSFPSGKQFF.

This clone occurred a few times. The CDR3 spells CASSLAPLAEQETQYF. For the CDR3, the DNA is TGTGCCAGCAGCTTAGCTCCCCTAGCGGAACAAGAGACCCAGTACTTC. This chain connects TRBV11-2 to TRBJ2-5, with TRBD2 identical over 7 bases. V lost 1 base and J lost 2; bases outside the gene matches: 7. This CDR3 region has 16 residues. CDR1 is SGHAT and CDR2 is FQNNGV in the germline V gene.

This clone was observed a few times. The chain's CDR3 is CASSEYGLSPLSYNEQFF. CDR3 nucleotide sequence: TGTGCCAGCAGTGAATACGGACTATCGCCCTTATCGTACAATGAGCAGTTCTTC. This sequence joins TRBV25-1 and TRBJ2-1, with D perhaps matching TRBD2 (6 bases). V lost 0 bases and J 4 bases, leaving 19 bases between the germline ends. CDR3 length: 18 amino acids. Germline V gene lookup returns CDR1 MGHDK and CDR2 SYGVNS.

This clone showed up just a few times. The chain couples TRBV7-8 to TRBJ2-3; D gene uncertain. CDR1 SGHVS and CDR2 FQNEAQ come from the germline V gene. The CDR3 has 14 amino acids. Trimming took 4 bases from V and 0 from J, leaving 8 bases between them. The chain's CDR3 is CASSSMLSTDTQYF. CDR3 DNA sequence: TGTGCCAGCAGCTCCATGCTGAGCACAGATACGCAGTATTTT.

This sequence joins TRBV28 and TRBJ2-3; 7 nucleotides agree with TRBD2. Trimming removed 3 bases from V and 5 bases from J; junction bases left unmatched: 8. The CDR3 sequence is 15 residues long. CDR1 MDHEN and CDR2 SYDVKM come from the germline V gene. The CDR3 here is CASSFQRTSGDTQYF. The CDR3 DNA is TGTGCCAGCAGTTTCCAACGGACTAGTGGAGATACGCAGTATTTT. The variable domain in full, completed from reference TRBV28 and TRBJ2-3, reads DVKVTQSSRYLVKRTGEKVFLECVQDMDHENMFWYRQDPGLGLRLIYFSYDVKMKEKGDIPEGYSVSREKKERFSLILESASTNQTSMYLCASSFQRTSGDTQYFGPGTRLTVL.

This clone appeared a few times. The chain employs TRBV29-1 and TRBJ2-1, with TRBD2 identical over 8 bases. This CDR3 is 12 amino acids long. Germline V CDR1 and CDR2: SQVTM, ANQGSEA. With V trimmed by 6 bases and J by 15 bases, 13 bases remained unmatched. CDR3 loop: CSVETPAGAGFF. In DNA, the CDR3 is TGCAGCGTAGAAACCCCAGCGGGAGCAGGGTTCTTC.

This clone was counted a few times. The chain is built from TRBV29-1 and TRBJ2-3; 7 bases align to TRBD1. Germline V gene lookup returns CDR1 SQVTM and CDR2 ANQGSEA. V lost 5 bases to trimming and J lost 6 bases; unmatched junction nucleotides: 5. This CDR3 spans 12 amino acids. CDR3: CSVSTGADTQYF. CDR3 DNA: TGCAGCGTTTCTACAGGGGCGGATACGCAGTATTTT.

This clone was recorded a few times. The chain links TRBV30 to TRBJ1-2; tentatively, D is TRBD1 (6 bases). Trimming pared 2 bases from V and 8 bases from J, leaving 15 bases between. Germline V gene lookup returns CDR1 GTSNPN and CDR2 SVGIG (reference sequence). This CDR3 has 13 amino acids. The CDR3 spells CAWSLRQATGYTF. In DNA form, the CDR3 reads TGTGCCTGGAGTCTCCGACAGGCTACGGGCTACACCTTC.

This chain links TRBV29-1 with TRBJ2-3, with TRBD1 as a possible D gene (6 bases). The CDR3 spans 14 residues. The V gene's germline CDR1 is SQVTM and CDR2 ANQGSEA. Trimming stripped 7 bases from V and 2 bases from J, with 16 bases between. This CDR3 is CSAHGQLFTDTQYF. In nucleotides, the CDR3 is TGCAGCGCCCACGGACAGCTTTTCACAGATACGCAGTATTTT.

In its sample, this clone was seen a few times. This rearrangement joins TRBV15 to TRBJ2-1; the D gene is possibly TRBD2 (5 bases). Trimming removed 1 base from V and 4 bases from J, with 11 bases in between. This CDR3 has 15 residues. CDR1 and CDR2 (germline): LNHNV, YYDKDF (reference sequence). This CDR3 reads CATSRVREDYNEQFF. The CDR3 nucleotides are TGTGCCACCAGCAGAGTTCGGGAAGATTACAATGAGCAGTTCTTC.

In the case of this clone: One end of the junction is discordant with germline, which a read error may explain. CDR3 sequence reads: CASTGGGAEFLPVF. As DNA, the CDR3 is TGTGCCAGCACCGGTGGGGGAGCCGAGTTCCTCCCCGTTTTT. This chain connects TRBV5-6 to TRBJ2-2; D is perhaps TRBD1 or TRBD2 (5 bases each). Germline lookup yields CDR1 SGHDT and CDR2 YYEEEE. The CDR3 runs 14 residues.

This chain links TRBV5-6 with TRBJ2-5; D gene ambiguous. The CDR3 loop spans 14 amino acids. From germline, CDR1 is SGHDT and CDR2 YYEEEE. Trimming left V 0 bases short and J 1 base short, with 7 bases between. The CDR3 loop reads CASSLGDIQETQYF. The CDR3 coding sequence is TGTGCCAGCAGCTTGGGTGACATCCAAGAGACCCAGTACTTC.

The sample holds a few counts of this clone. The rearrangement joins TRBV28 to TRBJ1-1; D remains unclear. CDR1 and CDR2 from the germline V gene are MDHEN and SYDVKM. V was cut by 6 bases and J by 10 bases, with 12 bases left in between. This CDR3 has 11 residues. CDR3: CASSLQMPAFF. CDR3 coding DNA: TGTGCCAGCAGCTTACAGATGCCAGCTTTCTTT.